This TCR beta chain is drawn from a study of CD8 T cells in ankylosing spondylitis. A few counts support this clonotype. TCRdb redid the calling of the 5' RACE reads with MiXCR, one entry per CDR3 protein. The table records about 150,000 distinct CDR3 sequences, about 32% of them present only once. V was pared by 6 bases and J by 6 bases, with 16 bases of the junction left unmatched. Germline-derived CDR1 and CDR2 are DFQATT and SNEGSKA (reference sequence). The CDR3 has 16 amino acids. The rearrangement joins TRBV20-1 to TRBJ2-3; 9 bases map to TRBD2. The sample taken for sequencing was synovial fluid, either unsorted or a sorted T cell fraction (not recorded which). This sequence originates from a male donor with ankylosing spondylitis. The CDR3 DNA reads TGCAGTGCAAGTCTGCCTGCGGGGGGGCAATCGGATACGCAGTATTTT. This encodes CSASLPAGGQSDTQYF.